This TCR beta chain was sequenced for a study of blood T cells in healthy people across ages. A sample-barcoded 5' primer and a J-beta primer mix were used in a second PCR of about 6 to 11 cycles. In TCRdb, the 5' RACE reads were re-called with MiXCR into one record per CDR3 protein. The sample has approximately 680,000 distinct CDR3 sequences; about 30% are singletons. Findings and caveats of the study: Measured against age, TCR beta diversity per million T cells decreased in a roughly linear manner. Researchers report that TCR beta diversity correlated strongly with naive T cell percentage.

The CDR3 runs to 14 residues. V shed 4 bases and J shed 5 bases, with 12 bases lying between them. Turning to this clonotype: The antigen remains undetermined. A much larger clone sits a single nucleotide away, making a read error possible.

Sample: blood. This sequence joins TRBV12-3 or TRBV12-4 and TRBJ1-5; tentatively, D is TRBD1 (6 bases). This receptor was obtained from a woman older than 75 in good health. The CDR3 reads CASSWSGVDQPQHF. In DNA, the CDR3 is TGTGCCAGCAGTTGGTCAGGGGTCGATCAGCCCCAGCATTTT.